This T cell receptor (beta chain) derives from a study of T cells in Graves' hyperthyroidism and ophthalmopathy. This clonotype was detected a few times. The antigen remains undetermined. Whole-study findings and limits: From stable hyperthyroidism, ophthalmopathy was separated by a 13 V-J model. Blood samples included most of the expanded thyroid clonotypes exceeding 0.001.

Germline V CDR1 and CDR2: SQVTM, ANQGSEA. Between the trimmed V and J ends, which lost 2 bases and 8 bases, there was a span of 12 bases. The length of the CDR3 is 12 residues. Amplified TCR beta CDR3 regions derived from RNA transcripts. The HTBI primer set was used in a first-round RT-PCR of the TCR CDR3. Each CDR3 protein gets one entry after TCRdb re-called the multiplex PCR reads with MiXCR. The sample includes hundreds of thousands of distinct CDR3 sequences, roughly 22% of them seen just once. This sequence was found in a man aged 25-40 years with Graves' ophthalmopathy. The specimen sequenced was blood. This chain connects TRBV29-1 to TRBJ1-2, with D perhaps TRBD1 (5 bases). The CDR3 is CSVESGTRGYTF. CDR3 DNA sequence: TGCAGCGTTGAAAGCGGGACCAGGGGCTACACCTTC.